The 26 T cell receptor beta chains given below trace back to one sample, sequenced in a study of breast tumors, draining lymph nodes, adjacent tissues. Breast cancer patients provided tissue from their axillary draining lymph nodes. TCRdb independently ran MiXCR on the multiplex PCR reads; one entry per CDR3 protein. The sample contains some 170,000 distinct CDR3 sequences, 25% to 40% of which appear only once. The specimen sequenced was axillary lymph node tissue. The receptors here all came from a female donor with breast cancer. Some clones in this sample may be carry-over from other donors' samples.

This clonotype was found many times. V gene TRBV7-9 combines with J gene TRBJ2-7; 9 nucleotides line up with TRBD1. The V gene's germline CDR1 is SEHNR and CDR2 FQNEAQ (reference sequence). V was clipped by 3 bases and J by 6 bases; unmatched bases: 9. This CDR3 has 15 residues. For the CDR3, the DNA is TGTGCCAGCAGCTTGGACCGGGACAGGGAGGGCGAGCAGTACTTC. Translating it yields CASSLDRDREGEQYF. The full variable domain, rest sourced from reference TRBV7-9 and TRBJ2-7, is DTGVSQNPRHKITKRGQNVTFRCDPISEHNRLYWYRQTLGQGPEFLTYFQNEAQLEKSRLLSDRFSAERPKGSFSTLEIQRTEQGDSAMYLCASSLDRDREGEQYFGPGTRLTVT.

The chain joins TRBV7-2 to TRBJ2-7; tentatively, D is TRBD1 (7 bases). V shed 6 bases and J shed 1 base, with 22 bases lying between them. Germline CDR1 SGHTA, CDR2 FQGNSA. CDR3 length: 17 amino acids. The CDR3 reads CASSSRGAGFPSYEQYF. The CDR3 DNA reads TGTGCCAGCAGTTCCAGGGGGGCGGGATTCCCTTCCTACGAGCAGTACTTC.

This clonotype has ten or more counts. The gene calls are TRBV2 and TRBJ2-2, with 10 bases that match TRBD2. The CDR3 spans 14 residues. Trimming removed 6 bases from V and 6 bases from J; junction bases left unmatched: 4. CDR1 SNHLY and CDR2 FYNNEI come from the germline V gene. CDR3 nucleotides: TGTGCCAGCAGAGGGACTAGCGTATCCGGGGAGCTGTTTTTT. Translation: CASRGTSVSGELFF.

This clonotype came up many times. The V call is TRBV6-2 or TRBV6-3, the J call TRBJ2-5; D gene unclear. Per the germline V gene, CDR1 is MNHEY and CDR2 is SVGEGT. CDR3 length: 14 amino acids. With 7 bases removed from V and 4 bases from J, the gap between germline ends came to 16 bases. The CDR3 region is CASTLGSGRETQYF. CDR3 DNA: TGTGCCAGCACCCTGGGATCGGGCCGAGAGACCCAGTACTTC.

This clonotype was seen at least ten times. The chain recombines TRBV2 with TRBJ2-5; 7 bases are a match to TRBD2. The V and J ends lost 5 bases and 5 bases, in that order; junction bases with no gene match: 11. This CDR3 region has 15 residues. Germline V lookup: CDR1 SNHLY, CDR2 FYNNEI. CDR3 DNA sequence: TGTGCCAGCAGTCAGACTAGCACGGGTGGGGAGACCCAGTACTTC. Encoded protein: CASSQTSTGGETQYF. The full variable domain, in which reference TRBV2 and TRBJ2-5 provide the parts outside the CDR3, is EPEVTQTPSHQVTQMGQEVILRCVPISNHLYFYWYRQILGQKVEFLVSFYNNEISEKSEIFDDQFSVERPDGSNFTLKIRSTKLEDSAMYFCASSQTSTGGETQYFGPGTRLLVL.

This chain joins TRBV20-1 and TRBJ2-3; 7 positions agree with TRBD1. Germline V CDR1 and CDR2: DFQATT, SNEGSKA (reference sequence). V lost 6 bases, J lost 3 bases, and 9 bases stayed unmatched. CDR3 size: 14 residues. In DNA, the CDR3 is TGCAGTGCGGCCCGGGCAGGGGGAACAGATACGCAGTATTTT. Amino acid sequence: CSAARAGGTDTQYF.

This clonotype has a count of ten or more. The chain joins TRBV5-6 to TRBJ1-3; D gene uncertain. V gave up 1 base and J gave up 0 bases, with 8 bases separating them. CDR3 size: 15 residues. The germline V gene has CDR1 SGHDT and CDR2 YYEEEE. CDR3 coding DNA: TGTGCCAGCAGCTTGAGGAGGGTCTCTGGAAACACCATATATTTT. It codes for CASSLRRVSGNTIYF.

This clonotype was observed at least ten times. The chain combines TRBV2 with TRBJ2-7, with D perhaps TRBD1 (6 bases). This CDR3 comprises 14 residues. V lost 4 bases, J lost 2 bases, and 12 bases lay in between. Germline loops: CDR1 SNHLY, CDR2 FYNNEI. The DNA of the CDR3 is TGTGCCAGCAGTGGGACAGCGAATACCTACGAGCAGTACTTC. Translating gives CASSGTANTYEQYF.

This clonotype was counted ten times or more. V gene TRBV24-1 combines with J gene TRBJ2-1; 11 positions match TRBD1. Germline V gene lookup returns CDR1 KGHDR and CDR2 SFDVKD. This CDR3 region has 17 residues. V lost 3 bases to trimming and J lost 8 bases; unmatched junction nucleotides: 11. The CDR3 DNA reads TGTGCCACCAGTGATCCGGTGCCGGGACAGGGGGGCGATGAGCAGTTCTTC. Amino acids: CATSDPVPGQGGDEQFF.

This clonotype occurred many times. The CDR3 protein is CASKFGDRHDHGYTF. The CDR3 nucleotides read TGTGCCAGCAAATTTGGGGACCGTCATGATCATGGCTACACCTTC. The genes are TRBV6-2 or TRBV6-3 and TRBJ1-2; tentatively, D is TRBD1 (5 bases). Germline V gene data show CDR1 as MNHEY and CDR2 as SVGEGT. Trimming removed 7 bases at V and 6 bases at J, with 21 bases between. The CDR3 extends over 15 amino acids.

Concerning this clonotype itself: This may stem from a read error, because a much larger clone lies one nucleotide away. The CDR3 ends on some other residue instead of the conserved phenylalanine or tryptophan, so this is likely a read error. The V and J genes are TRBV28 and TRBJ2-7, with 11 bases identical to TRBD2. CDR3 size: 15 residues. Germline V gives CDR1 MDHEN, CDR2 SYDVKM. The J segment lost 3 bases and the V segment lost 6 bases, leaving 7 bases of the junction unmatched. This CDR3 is CASRPGTSGYYEQYS. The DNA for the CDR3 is TGTGCCAGCAGACCCGGGACTAGCGGTTACTACGAGCAGTACTCC.

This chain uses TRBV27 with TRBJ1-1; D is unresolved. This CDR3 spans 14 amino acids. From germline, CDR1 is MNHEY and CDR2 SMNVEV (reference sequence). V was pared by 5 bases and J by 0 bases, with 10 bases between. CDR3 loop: CASSQHSMNTEAFF. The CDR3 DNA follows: TGTGCCAGCAGTCAACACTCCATGAACACTGAAGCTTTCTTT.

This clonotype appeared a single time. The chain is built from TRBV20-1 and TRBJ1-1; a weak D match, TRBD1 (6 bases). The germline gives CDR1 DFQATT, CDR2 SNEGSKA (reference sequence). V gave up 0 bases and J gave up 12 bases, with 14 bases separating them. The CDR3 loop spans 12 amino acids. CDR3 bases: TGCAGTGCTAGAGATCTCGGGGGGCCGCCTTTCTTT. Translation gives CSARDLGGPPFF.

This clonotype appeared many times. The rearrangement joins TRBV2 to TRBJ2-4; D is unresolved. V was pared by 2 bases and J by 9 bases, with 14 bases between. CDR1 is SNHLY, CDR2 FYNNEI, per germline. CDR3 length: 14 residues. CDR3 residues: CASSELVAMGIQYF. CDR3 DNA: TGTGCCAGCAGTGAATTGGTAGCTATGGGCATTCAGTACTTC.

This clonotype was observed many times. CDR3 region: CASTTGGFSYNEQFF. DNA of the CDR3: TGTGCCAGCACGACCGGAGGGTTCTCCTACAATGAGCAGTTCTTC. This rearrangement joins TRBV11-1 to TRBJ2-1; D might be TRBD2 (6 bases). Germline CDR1 reads SGHAT; CDR2 reads FQDESV (reference sequence). V lost 7 bases, J lost 0 bases, and 13 bases lay in between. This CDR3 has 15 residues.

The CDR3 spells CSAEGDTRDSGITDTQYF. In DNA form, the CDR3 reads TGCAGTGCTGAGGGGGATACCCGGGACTCAGGGATCACAGATACGCAGTATTTT. The chain couples TRBV20-1 to TRBJ2-3; perhaps D is TRBD1 or TRBD2 (6 bases each). V lost 5 bases and J 2 bases, leaving 26 bases between the germline ends. The CDR3 contains 18 residues. In germline, CDR1 is DFQATT, CDR2 SNEGSKA (reference sequence).

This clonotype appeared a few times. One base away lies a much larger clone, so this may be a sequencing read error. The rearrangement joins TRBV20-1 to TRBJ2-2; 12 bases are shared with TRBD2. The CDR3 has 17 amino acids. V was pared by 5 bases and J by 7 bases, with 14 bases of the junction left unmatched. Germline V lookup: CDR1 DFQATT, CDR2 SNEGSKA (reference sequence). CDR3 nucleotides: TGCAGTGCTCCGAGCAGGACTAGCGGGACCCCCGGCGGGGAGCTGTTTTTT. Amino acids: CSAPSRTSGTPGGELFF.

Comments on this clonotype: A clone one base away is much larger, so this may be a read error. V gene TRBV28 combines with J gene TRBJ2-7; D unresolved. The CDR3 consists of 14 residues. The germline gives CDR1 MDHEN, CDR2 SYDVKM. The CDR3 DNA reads TGTGCCAGCAGTTTAGTTGGCAGTCCCTACGAGCAGCACTTC. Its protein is CASSLVGSPYEQHF.

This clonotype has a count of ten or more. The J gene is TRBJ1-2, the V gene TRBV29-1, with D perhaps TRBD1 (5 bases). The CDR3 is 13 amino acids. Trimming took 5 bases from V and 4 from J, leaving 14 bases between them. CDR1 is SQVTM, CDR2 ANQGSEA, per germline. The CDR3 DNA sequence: TGCAGCGTTTGGGGCGGACCTCTCTATGGCTACACCTTC. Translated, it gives CSVWGGPLYGYTF.

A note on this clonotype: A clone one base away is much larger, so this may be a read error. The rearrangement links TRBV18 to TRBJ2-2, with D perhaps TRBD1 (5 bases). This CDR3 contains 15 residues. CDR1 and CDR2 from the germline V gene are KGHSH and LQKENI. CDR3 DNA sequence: TGTGCCGGCTCACCACTTGGCCAGGGTGCCGGGGAGCTGTTTTTT. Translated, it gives CAGSPLGQGAGELFF.

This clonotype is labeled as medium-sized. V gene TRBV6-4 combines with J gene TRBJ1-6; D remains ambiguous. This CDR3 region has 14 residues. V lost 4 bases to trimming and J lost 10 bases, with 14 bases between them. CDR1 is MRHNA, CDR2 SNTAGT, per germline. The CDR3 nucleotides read TGTGCCAGCAGTGCCTCCTCAGCAACCTCACCCCTCCACTTT. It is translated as CASSASSATSPLHF.

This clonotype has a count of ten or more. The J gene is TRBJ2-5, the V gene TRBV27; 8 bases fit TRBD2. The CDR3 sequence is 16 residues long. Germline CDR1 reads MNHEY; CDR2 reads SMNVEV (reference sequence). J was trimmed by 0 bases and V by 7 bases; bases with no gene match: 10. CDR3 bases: TGTGCCAGCAAGCTCGTAGCGGGGACTAACCAAGAGACCCAGTACTTC. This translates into CASKLVAGTNQETQYF.

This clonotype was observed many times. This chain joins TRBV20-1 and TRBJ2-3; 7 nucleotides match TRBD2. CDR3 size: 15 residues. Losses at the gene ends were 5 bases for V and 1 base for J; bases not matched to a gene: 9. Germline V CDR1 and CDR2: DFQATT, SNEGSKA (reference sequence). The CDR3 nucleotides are TGCAGTGCTCCTTTTTGGGGGGGGGGCACAGATACGCAGTATTTT. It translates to CSAPFWGGGTDTQYF.

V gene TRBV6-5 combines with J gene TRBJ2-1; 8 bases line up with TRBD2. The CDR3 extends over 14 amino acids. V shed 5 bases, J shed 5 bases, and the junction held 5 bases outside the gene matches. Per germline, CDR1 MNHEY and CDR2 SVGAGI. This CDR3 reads CASSGLAGNNEQFF. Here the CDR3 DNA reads TGTGCCAGCAGTGGTCTAGCGGGTAACAATGAGCAGTTCTTC.

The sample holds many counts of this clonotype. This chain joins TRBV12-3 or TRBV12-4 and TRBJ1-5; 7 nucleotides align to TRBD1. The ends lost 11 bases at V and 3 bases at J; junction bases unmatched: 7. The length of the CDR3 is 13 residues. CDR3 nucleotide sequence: TGTGCCGGTGGGACAGCCAACAATCAGCCCCAGCATTTT. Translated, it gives CAGGTANNQPQHF.

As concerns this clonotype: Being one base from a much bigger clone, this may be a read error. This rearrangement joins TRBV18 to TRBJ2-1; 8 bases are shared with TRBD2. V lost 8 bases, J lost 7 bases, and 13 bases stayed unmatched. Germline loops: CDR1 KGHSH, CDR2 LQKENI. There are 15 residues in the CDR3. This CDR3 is CASPLGRGAGNEQFF. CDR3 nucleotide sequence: TGTGCCAGCCCCCTTGGGCGGGGGGCCGGTAATGAGCAGTTCTTC.